This is a list of T cell receptor beta chains from one sample in a study of neurological immune-mediated disorders. One entry per CDR3 protein, called by TCRdb with MiXCR from the 5' RACE reads. The data contain more than 15,000 distinct CDR3 sequences, 14% to 15% of them singletons. The source material was PBMCs. Source of these receptors: a man in his sixties with HTLV-1-associated myelopathy (HAM/TSP). Each CDR3 is given with its conserved first and last residue. D genes are given only for firm matches. Not all rows give a size; the values are once, few, many and, for expanded clones, a class.

j_call: TRBJ2-7
v_call: TRBV5-5
d_call: TRBD1
clone_size: many
cdr3_length: 16
cdr3_aa: CASSMTMGQGFYEQYF
cdr3_nt: TGTGCCAGCAGCATGACTATGGGACAGGGGTTCTACGAGCAGTACTTC

j_call: TRBJ1-1
v_call: TRBV12-3/TRBV12-4
d_call: NA
clone_size: many
cdr3_length: 15
cdr3_aa: CASSPYAGESTEAFF
cdr3_nt: TGTGCCAGCAGTCCATACGCAGGTGAATCGACTGAAGCTTTCTTT

j_call: TRBJ1-2
v_call: TRBV6-2/TRBV6-3
d_call: NA
clone_size: many
cdr3_length: 16
cdr3_aa: CASSYSGRGSLYGYTF
cdr3_nt: TGTGCCAGCAGTTACTCCGGCAGGGGATCCCTCTATGGCTACACCTTC

j_call: TRBJ1-1
v_call: TRBV11-3
d_call: NA
clone_size: NA
cdr3_length: 13
cdr3_aa: CASSLRPNTEAFF
cdr3_nt: TGTGCCAGCAGCTTACGACCGAACACTGAAGCTTTCTTT

j_call: TRBJ2-1
v_call: TRBV19
d_call: TRBD2
clone_size: many
cdr3_length: 15
cdr3_aa: CASSMGGKPYNEQFF
cdr3_nt: TGTGCCAGTAGTATGGGAGGGAAGCCCTACAATGAGCAGTTCTTC

j_call: TRBJ2-2
v_call: TRBV9
d_call: TRBD2
clone_size: many
cdr3_length: 14
cdr3_aa: CASGGGINTGELFF
cdr3_nt: TGTGCCAGCGGCGGGGGGATTAACACCGGGGAGCTGTTTTTT

j_call: TRBJ2-5
v_call: TRBV5-1
d_call: NA
clone_size: many
cdr3_length: 14
cdr3_aa: CASARARPEETQYF
cdr3_nt: TGCGCCAGCGCCAGAGCCCGGCCAGAAGAGACCCAGTACTTC

j_call: TRBJ1-1
v_call: TRBV5-1
d_call: NA
clone_size: many
cdr3_length: 13
cdr3_aa: CASGSPGTTEAFF
cdr3_nt: TGCGCCAGTGGTTCCCCAGGGACCACTGAAGCTTTCTTT

j_call: TRBJ2-7
v_call: TRBV20-1
d_call: NA
clone_size: many
cdr3_length: 11
cdr3_aa: CSARDTYEQYF
cdr3_nt: TGCAGTGCTAGGGACACTTACGAGCAGTACTTC

j_call: TRBJ1-4
v_call: TRBV5-6
d_call: NA
clone_size: many
cdr3_length: 14
cdr3_aa: CASSLEGWDEKLFF
cdr3_nt: TGTGCCAGCAGCTTGGAAGGGTGGGATGAAAAACTGTTTTTT

j_call: TRBJ2-3
v_call: TRBV20-1
d_call: NA
clone_size: many
cdr3_length: 15
cdr3_aa: CSARILQGGTDTQYF
cdr3_nt: TGCAGTGCTAGAATTTTACAGGGAGGCACAGATACGCAGTATTTT

j_call: TRBJ1-1
v_call: TRBV6-1
d_call: TRBD1
clone_size: many
cdr3_length: 14
cdr3_aa: CASGGQGGYTEAFF
cdr3_nt: TGTGCCAGCGGGGGACAGGGTGGATATACTGAAGCTTTCTTT

j_call: TRBJ2-7
v_call: TRBV20-1
d_call: NA
clone_size: many
cdr3_length: 15
cdr3_aa: CSARVPSRVIYEQYF
cdr3_nt: TGCAGTGCTAGAGTTCCCAGCAGGGTAATCTACGAGCAGTACTTC

j_call: TRBJ1-1
v_call: TRBV5-6
d_call: NA
clone_size: many
cdr3_length: 16
cdr3_aa: CASSPGGGALNTEAFF
cdr3_nt: TGTGCCAGCAGCCCGGGAGGGGGGGCTCTGAACACTGAAGCTTTCTTT

j_call: TRBJ2-1
v_call: TRBV20-1
d_call: NA
clone_size: many
cdr3_length: 14
cdr3_aa: CSVLSGISYNEQFF
cdr3_nt: TGCAGTGTCTTGAGTGGTATTTCCTACAATGAGCAGTTCTTC

j_call: TRBJ2-5
v_call: TRBV4-2
d_call: TRBD2
clone_size: medium-sized
cdr3_length: 14
cdr3_aa: CASSPRGGQETQYF
cdr3_nt: TGTGCCAGCAGCCCGCGGGGGGGCCAAGAGACCCAGTACTTC

j_call: TRBJ2-2
v_call: TRBV12-3/TRBV12-4
d_call: NA
clone_size: many
cdr3_length: 16
cdr3_aa: CASSQMGAPDTGELFF
cdr3_nt: TGTGCCAGCAGCCAAATGGGGGCGCCGGACACCGGGGAGCTGTTTTTT

j_call: TRBJ1-3
v_call: TRBV5-1
d_call: NA
clone_size: NA
cdr3_length: 15
cdr3_aa: CASSLAPWGGNTIHF
cdr3_nt: TGCGCCAGCAGCTTGGCCCCGTGGGGCGGAAACACCATACATTTT

j_call: TRBJ2-3
v_call: TRBV7-2
d_call: NA
clone_size: many
cdr3_length: 12
cdr3_aa: CASSLTEDTQYF
cdr3_nt: TGTGCCAGCAGCCTGACTGAGGATACGCAGTATTTT

j_call: TRBJ2-5
v_call: TRBV5-1
d_call: NA
clone_size: NA
cdr3_length: 17
cdr3_aa: CASSLARGGHPQETQYF
cdr3_nt: TGCGCCAGCAGCTTGGCCCGGGGCGGACACCCACAAGAGACCCAGTACTTC

j_call: TRBJ1-3
v_call: TRBV5-1
d_call: NA
clone_size: many
cdr3_length: 15
cdr3_aa: CASSSSGTQTDTIYF
cdr3_nt: TGCGCCAGCAGCTCCTCAGGGACCCAAACGGACACCATATATTTT

j_call: TRBJ2-3
v_call: TRBV12-3/TRBV12-4
d_call: TRBD2
clone_size: many
cdr3_length: 16
cdr3_aa: CASSLGSGGRTDTQYF
cdr3_nt: TGTGCCAGCAGTTTGGGCTCGGGGGGACGCACAGATACGCAGTATTTT

j_call: TRBJ2-3
v_call: TRBV6-5
d_call: NA
clone_size: many
cdr3_length: 14
cdr3_aa: CASSGPSYSDTQYF
cdr3_nt: TGTGCCAGCAGTGGACCCTCGTACAGCGATACGCAGTATTTT

j_call: TRBJ1-5
v_call: TRBV20-1
d_call: TRBD1
clone_size: many
cdr3_length: 15
cdr3_aa: CSASRGQGAGQPQHF
cdr3_nt: TGCAGTGCTAGTCGAGGACAGGGGGCAGGTCAGCCCCAGCATTTT

j_call: TRBJ2-7
v_call: TRBV5-1
d_call: TRBD1
clone_size: many
cdr3_length: 15
cdr3_aa: CASSSGTGISYEQYF
cdr3_nt: TGCGCCAGCAGCTCCGGGACAGGGATTTCCTACGAGCAGTACTTC

j_call: TRBJ2-5
v_call: TRBV11-1
d_call: TRBD1
clone_size: many
cdr3_length: 14
cdr3_aa: CASSYLTGLETQYF
cdr3_nt: TGTGCCAGCAGCTACCTGACAGGGTTGGAGACCCAGTACTTC

j_call: TRBJ2-2
v_call: TRBV7-2
d_call: TRBD2
clone_size: many
cdr3_length: 15
cdr3_aa: CASSGLAGGSGELFF
cdr3_nt: TGTGCCAGCAGCGGACTAGCGGGGGGTTCCGGGGAGCTGTTTTTT

j_call: TRBJ1-1
v_call: TRBV7-8
d_call: TRBD1
clone_size: many
cdr3_length: 16
cdr3_aa: CASSARRDRGRTEAFF
cdr3_nt: TGTGCCAGCAGCGCCCGTAGGGACAGGGGGAGGACTGAAGCTTTCTTT